This T cell receptor (beta chain) was sequenced during a study of kidney transplant recipient with SARS-CoV-2 infection. This clonotype was seen repeatedly, ten times or more. The V and J ends lost 3 bases and 3 bases, in that order; junction bases with no gene match: 5. Germline-derived CDR1 and CDR2 are SNHLY and FYNNEI. CDR3 length equals 16 residues. Each CDR3 protein is one row after TCRdb ran MiXCR on the reads. Here the sample spans approximately 250,000 distinct CDR3 sequences, roughly 26% being singletons. The starting material was a blood sample, obtained at baseline and around day 120 from a kidney transplant recipient. The chain employs TRBV2 and TRBJ2-1; 10 bases align to TRBD2. This clonotype originated in a male patient in his thirties who had COVID-19 and was a kidney transplant recipient. Some T cells may be the graft donor's. CDR3 protein: CASSESSGGFYNEQFF. The CDR3 region has the DNA TGTGCCAGCAGTGAGAGTAGCGGGGGGTTCTACAATGAGCAGTTCTTC.